These 23 T cell receptor beta chains share one sample of origin, sequenced in a study of a mutant IDH1 vaccine in newly diagnosed glioma. Assay: immunoSEQ multiplex PCR; the TCRdb copy retains only in-frame clones and omits some. This sample has some 64,000 clones, with about 80% found just once. Which antigens these TCRs recognize remains unknown. The time point was: week 11, during vaccination. Each dose of the vaccine consisted of 300 ug of mutant IDH1 20-mer peptide, with topical imiquimod. The sample was PBMCs, taken from a glioma patient whose treatment included an IDH1 peptide vaccine. These receptors were obtained from a man aged 45-60 years with glioma.

The gene calls are TRBV9 and TRBJ2-7; weak D call: TRBD2 (6 bases). The CDR3 is 14 amino acids. V was pared by 0 bases and J by 7 bases, with 14 bases between. Per germline, CDR1 SGDLS and CDR2 YYNGEE. CDR3 in DNA: TGTGCCAGCAGCGTAGAAGGGACTGCGGGGGAGCAGTACTTC. Its translation: CASSVEGTAGEQYF.

This clone has a handful of counts. The rearrangement links TRBV19 to TRBJ1-1; D is uncertain. V was cut by 2 bases and J by 4 bases, with 8 bases left in between. The CDR3 runs to 13 residues. Germline assignment: CDR1 LNHDA and CDR2 SQIVND (reference sequence). The CDR3 region is CASSIYSSTEAFF. CDR3 nucleotide sequence: TGTGCCAGTAGTATATACTCTTCCACTGAAGCTTTCTTT.

This chain links TRBV27 with TRBJ2-7; D is tentatively TRBD1 or TRBD2 (6 bases each). The germline V gene encodes CDR1 MNHEY and CDR2 SMNVEV (reference sequence). There are 14 residues in the CDR3. Trimming stripped 5 bases from V and 6 bases from J, with 17 bases between. The CDR3 sequence is CASSQDRFGGEQYF. DNA of the CDR3: TGTGCCAGCAGTCAAGACAGGTTCGGGGGCGAGCAGTACTTC.

V gene TRBV29-1 combines with J gene TRBJ1-2, with D perhaps matching TRBD1 (5 bases). CDR3 length: 12 residues. Trimming removed 6 bases from V and 2 bases from J, with 10 bases in between. Germline-derived CDR1 and CDR2 are SQVTM and ANQGSEA. The CDR3 DNA is TGCAGCGTGGCACGGGGCAACTATGGCTACACCTTC. This gives the protein CSVARGNYGYTF.

The genes are TRBV7-9 and TRBJ2-3; 12 nucleotides line up with TRBD2. The germline V gene has CDR1 SEHNR and CDR2 FQNEAQ (reference sequence). The CDR3 sequence is 16 residues long. V was pared by 5 bases and J by 1 base, with 4 bases of the junction left unmatched. The CDR3 loop reads CASSLRLAGGTDTQYF. CDR3 sequence (DNA): TGTGCCAGCAGCCTCAGACTAGCGGGGGGCACAGATACGCAGTATTTT.

The chain employs TRBV27 and TRBJ2-2; D remains unclear. Per the germline V gene, CDR1 is MNHEY and CDR2 is SMNVEV (reference sequence). Trimming shortened V by 2 bases and J by 3 bases, and 13 bases separated the two germline ends. The CDR3 loop spans 16 amino acids. The CDR3 loop is CASSLVSHTDTGELFF. The CDR3 nucleotides read TGTGCCAGCAGTTTAGTTTCTCACACCGACACCGGGGAGCTGTTTTTT.

This clone was detected a few times. The chain joins TRBV29-1 to TRBJ1-5, with TRBD1 matching 8 bases. Trimming at V came to 4 bases and at J to 4 bases, leaving 3 bases not matched to a gene. Per germline, CDR1 SQVTM and CDR2 ANQGSEA. The CDR3 sequence is 13 residues long. The chain's CDR3 is CSVGDRQNQPQHF. Here the CDR3 DNA reads TGCAGCGTTGGGGACAGGCAAAATCAGCCCCAGCATTTT.

This sequence joins TRBV7-9 and TRBJ1-1; D gene unclear. Germline values: CDR1 SEHNR, CDR2 FQNEAQ (reference sequence). CDR3 size: 12 residues. The V gene lost 3 bases and the J gene lost 7 bases, with 9 bases spanning the gap. DNA for the CDR3: TGTGCCAGCAGCTTTAACGGCGGTGAAGCTTTCTTT. Protein sequence: CASSFNGGEAFF.

The chain joins TRBV9 to TRBJ2-1, with D possibly being TRBD2 (7 bases). Germline CDR1 reads SGDLS; CDR2 reads YYNGEE. V was pared by 8 bases and J by 10 bases, with 28 bases between. The CDR3 is 16 residues long. The CDR3 spells CARPVSVWRGPTEQFF. CDR3 nucleotide sequence: TGTGCCAGACCAGTAAGTGTTTGGCGGGGGCCAACCGAGCAGTTCTTC.

The rearrangement joins TRBV7-9 to TRBJ2-1; TRBD2 matches at 7 bases. The CDR3 runs 16 residues. CDR1 is SEHNR, CDR2 FQNEAQ, per germline (reference sequence). Trimming cost V 2 bases and J 4 bases; bases outside gene matches: 8. The CDR3 DNA is TGTGCCAGCAGCTTACGCCTAGCGGAGATATACAATGAGCAGTTCTTC. Translating gives CASSLRLAEIYNEQFF. Variable domain in full (rest from reference TRBV7-9 and TRBJ2-1): DTGVSQNPRHKITKRGQNVTFRCDPISEHNRLYWYRQTLGQGPEFLTYFQNEAQLEKSRLLSDRFSAERPKGSFSTLEIQRTEQGDSAMYLCASSLRLAEIYNEQFFGPGTRLTVL.

V gene TRBV29-1 combines with J gene TRBJ2-1; TRBD1 might be the D (5 bases). This CDR3 is 13 amino acids long. Germline V CDR1 and CDR2: SQVTM, ANQGSEA. Trimming took 4 bases from V and 0 from J, leaving 7 bases between them. CDR3: CSVVGHSYNEQFF. Written as DNA, the CDR3 is TGCAGCGTTGTCGGACACTCCTACAATGAGCAGTTCTTC.

V and J are TRBV6-5 and TRBJ2-3; D unresolved. The CDR3 is 16 amino acids. V was clipped by 2 bases and J by 2 bases, with 14 bases between them. Germline V gene sequence: CDR1 MNHEY, CDR2 SVGAGI. The chain's CDR3 is CASSYGPNYYTDTQYF. In DNA form, the CDR3 reads TGTGCCAGCAGTTACGGCCCAAACTATTACACAGATACGCAGTATTTT.

This clone was seen only a few times. The chain couples TRBV30 to TRBJ1-1; D gene unclear. Germline lookup yields CDR1 GTSNPN and CDR2 SVGIG (reference sequence). V gave up 0 bases and J gave up 11 bases, with 13 bases separating them. The CDR3 sequence is 12 residues long. The CDR3 region is CAWSVHGVNAFF. CDR3 bases: TGTGCCTGGAGTGTACATGGGGTGAACGCTTTCTTT.

This sequence joins TRBV2 and TRBJ1-2, with 9 bases that match TRBD1. Germline CDR1 reads SNHLY; CDR2 reads FYNNEI. The CDR3 contains 15 residues. V gave up 6 bases and J gave up 5 bases; unmatched junction bases: 10. The CDR3 spells CASSVKWTGEYGYTF. CDR3 coding DNA: TGTGCCAGCAGCGTAAAATGGACAGGGGAGTATGGCTACACCTTC.

The chain uses TRBV5-6 and TRBJ1-4; 9 positions match TRBD1. CDR1 and CDR2 from the germline V gene are SGHDT and YYEEEE. J lost 3 bases, V lost 4 bases, and 7 bases had no gene match. The CDR3 is 16 residues long. CDR3 residues: CASSSGQGRSNEKLFF. In nucleotides, the CDR3 is TGTGCCAGCAGCAGCGGACAGGGGAGATCTAATGAAAAACTGTTTTTT.

In its sample, this clone is medium-sized (0.01 to 0.1%). The CDR3 nucleotides read TGTGCCAGCAGAAGAGGGGATCAGCCCCAGCATTTT. Its protein product is CASRRGDQPQHF. The chain employs TRBV6-6 and TRBJ1-5; weak D call: TRBD1 (5 bases). V lost 6 bases and J lost 5, with 8 bases in between. The V gene's germline CDR1 is MNHNY and CDR2 SVGAGI (reference sequence). The CDR3 is made up of 12 amino acids.

The chain carries TRBV27 and TRBJ1-2; 7 nucleotides line up with TRBD1. With 3 bases clipped from V and 4 bases from J, the junction kept 5 bases outside the gene matches. The CDR3 contains 14 residues. Germline assignment: CDR1 MNHEY and CDR2 SMNVEV (reference sequence). CDR3 DNA: TGTGCCAGCAGTTTGGGAGGGGGCTCCTATGGCTACACCTTC. Translated: CASSLGGGSYGYTF.

This clone was seen only a few times. The chain joins TRBV15 to TRBJ1-2; D gene uncertain. CDR1 and CDR2 (germline): LNHNV, YYDKDF (reference sequence). V dropped 5 bases and J dropped 2 bases, with 12 bases sitting between them. This CDR3 has 14 residues. The CDR3 nucleotides are TGTGCCACCAGCCCCCAAAGGGCGAACTATGGCTACACCTTC. It codes for CATSPQRANYGYTF.

This chain links TRBV2 with TRBJ2-5; 9 bases fit TRBD1. The trim removed 6 bases at V and 5 bases at J, leaving 7 bases unmatched. Per the germline V gene, CDR1 is SNHLY and CDR2 is FYNNEI. The CDR3 is made up of 14 amino acids. The chain's CDR3 is CASRPQGARETQYF. CDR3 nucleotide sequence: TGTGCCAGCAGGCCACAGGGGGCGCGTGAGACCCAGTACTTC. Complete variable domain (other parts from reference TRBV2 and TRBJ2-5): EPEVTQTPSHQVTQMGQEVILRCVPISNHLYFYWYRQILGQKVEFLVSFYNNEISEKSEIFDDQFSVERPDGSNFTLKIRSTKLEDSAMYFCASRPQGARETQYFGPGTRLLVL.

CDR3 sequence reads: CASSWGGLYEQYF. The DNA for the CDR3 is TGTGCCAGCAGCTGGGGGGGGCTATACGAGCAGTACTTC. The chain joins TRBV7-2 to TRBJ2-7; possible D gene TRBD2, 7 bases. V was shortened by 4 bases and J by 4 bases, with 11 bases between the two germline ends. CDR1 and CDR2 from the germline V gene are SGHTA and FQGNSA. This CDR3 has 13 amino acids.

The chain recombines TRBV28 with TRBJ1-4; D is unresolved. The ends were cut back, 3 bases at V and 6 bases at J, with 8 bases in the middle. Germline V gene lookup returns CDR1 MDHEN and CDR2 SYDVKM. The CDR3 consists of 13 residues. CDR3 bases: TGTGCCAGCAGTTTCGGAACAGATGAAAAACTGTTTTTT. It specifies CASSFGTDEKLFF.

This clone was seen many times. One end of the junction varies from germline; a read error may be responsible. The gene calls are TRBV19 and TRBJ1-2; 10 nucleotides agree with TRBD1. The CDR3 length is 16 residues. The germline gives CDR1 LNHDA, CDR2 SQIVND (reference sequence). CDR3 bases: TGTGCGAGTAGGGGGACAGGGGACCATAATCCCTATGGCTACACCTTC. As protein: CASRGTGDHNPYGYTF. Full variable domain (rest looked up from reference TRBV19 and TRBJ1-2): DGGITQSPKYLFRKEGQNVTLSCEQNLNHDAMYWYRQDPGQGLRLIYYSQIVNDFQKGDIAEGYSVSREKKESFPLTVTSAQKNPTAFYLCASRGTGDHNPYGYTFGSGTRLTVV.

This rearrangement joins TRBV28 to TRBJ1-5; D perhaps matches TRBD1 (6 bases). CDR3 length: 16 residues. CDR1 and CDR2 from the germline V gene are MDHEN and SYDVKM. V gave up 7 bases and J gave up 6 bases, with 22 bases separating them. For the CDR3, the DNA is TGTGCCAGCAACCGATTGTTGGGGGGGGCGCGTCAGCCCCAGCATTTT. Translated, it gives CASNRLLGGARQPQHF.